These 4 T cell receptor beta chains originate from one sample sequenced in a study of PD-L1 blockade in urothelial cancer. The assay was immunoSEQ multiplex PCR, and TCRdb's table has in-frame clones only and misses some. The sample yields tens of thousands of clones, around 81% seen once. The time point: pretreatment peripheral blood. The input for sequencing was PBMCs, taken around atezolizumab (anti-PD-L1) treatment. The source is a man aged 35-49 years with urothelial cancer.

This chain uses TRBV5-6 with TRBJ1-3; 8 bases align to TRBD1. Looked up from germline, CDR1 is SGHDT and CDR2 is YYEEEE. This CDR3 comprises 12 residues. V was pared by 8 bases and J by 4 bases, with 2 bases of the junction left unmatched. As DNA, the CDR3 is TGTGCCAGTGGACAGGGAGGAAACACCATATATTTT. It is translated as CASGQGGNTIYF.

In this sample, this clone turned up once. Other DNA sequences in the same sample also yield this CDR3. The genes are TRBV28 and TRBJ1-2, with D maybe TRBD1 (5 bases). CDR3 length: 13 amino acids. V lost 2 bases, J lost 4 bases, and 8 bases lay in between. Germline loops: CDR1 MDHEN, CDR2 SYDVKM. DNA for the CDR3: TGTGCCAGCAGTTTAGGGCAGGGCTATGGCTACACCTTC. Translated: CASSLGQGYGYTF.

The chain combines TRBV4-3 with TRBJ2-1, with 11 bases identical to TRBD2. The V segment lost 4 bases and the J segment 5 bases; nucleotides outside the gene matches: 4. This CDR3 has 15 amino acids. The germline V gene has CDR1 LGHNA and CDR2 YSLEER. In DNA form, the CDR3 reads TGCGCCAGCAGCCCGGGACTAGCGGAAAACAATGAGCAGTTCTTC. Amino acids: CASSPGLAENNEQFF.

Written as DNA, the CDR3 is TGTGCCAGCAGCTCCGTGCGCTCCCCTCCCCCTTACAATGAGCAGTTCTTC. Translated, it gives CASSSVRSPPPYNEQFF. The chain uses TRBV7-8 and TRBJ2-1; the D is unclear. Germline loops: CDR1 SGHVS, CDR2 FQNEAQ. The CDR3 runs 17 residues. Deletions cut 4 bases from V and 4 bases from J, with 20 bases between.